This T cell receptor beta chain was found in a study of early T cells in non-severe SARS-CoV-2 infection. Study details: Sequenced bulk RNA came from whole blood that was unsorted, and chains were unpaired.

The TCR library protocol was used to attach unique molecular identifiers. These identifiers were attached to individual cDNA molecules. TCRdb re-derived calls from the 5' RACE reads in MiXCR, one entry per CDR3 protein. The repertoire holds 45,000 to 60,000 distinct CDR3 sequences, with roughly 8.4% as singletons. J lost 2 bases, V lost 5 bases, and 4 bases had no gene match. Germline values: CDR1 KGHSH, CDR2 LQKENI. The CDR3 is 16 amino acids. The table lists this clonotype with a few counts. The chain joins TRBV18 to TRBJ2-3; 13 positions agree with TRBD2. This TCR derives from an adult who was a healthcare worker with PCR-confirmed SARS-CoV-2 infection or an uninfected control (not recorded which). The source material was whole blood. The CDR3 DNA is TGTGCCAGCTCAACTAGCGGGAGGGCCAACACAGATACGCAGTATTTT. Encoded protein: CASSTSGRANTDTQYF.